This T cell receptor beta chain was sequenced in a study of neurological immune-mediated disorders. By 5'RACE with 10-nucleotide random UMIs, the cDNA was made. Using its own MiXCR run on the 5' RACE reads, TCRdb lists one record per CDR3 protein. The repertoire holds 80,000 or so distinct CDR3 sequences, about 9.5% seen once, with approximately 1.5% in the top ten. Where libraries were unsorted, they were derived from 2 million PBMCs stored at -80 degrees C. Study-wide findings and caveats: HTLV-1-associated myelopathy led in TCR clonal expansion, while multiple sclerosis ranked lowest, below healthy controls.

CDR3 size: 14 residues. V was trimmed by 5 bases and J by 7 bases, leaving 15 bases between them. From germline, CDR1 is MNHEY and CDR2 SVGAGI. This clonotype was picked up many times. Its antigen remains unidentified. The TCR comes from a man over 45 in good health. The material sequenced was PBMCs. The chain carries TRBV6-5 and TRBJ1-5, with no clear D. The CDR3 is CASSGGRREQPQHF. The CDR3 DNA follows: TGTGCCAGCAGTGGCGGGAGGCGGGAACAGCCCCAGCATTTT.